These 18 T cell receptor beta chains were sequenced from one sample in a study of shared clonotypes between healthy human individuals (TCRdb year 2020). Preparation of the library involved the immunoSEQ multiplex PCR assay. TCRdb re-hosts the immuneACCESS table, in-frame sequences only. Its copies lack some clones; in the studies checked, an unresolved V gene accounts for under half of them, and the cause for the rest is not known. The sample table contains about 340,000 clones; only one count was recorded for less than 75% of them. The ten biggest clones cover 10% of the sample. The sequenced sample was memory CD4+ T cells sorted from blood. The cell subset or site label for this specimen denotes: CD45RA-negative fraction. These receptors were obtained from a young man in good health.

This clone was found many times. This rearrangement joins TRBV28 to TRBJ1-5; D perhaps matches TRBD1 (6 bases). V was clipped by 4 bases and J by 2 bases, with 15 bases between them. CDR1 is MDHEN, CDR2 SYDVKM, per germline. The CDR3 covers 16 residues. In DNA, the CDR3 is TGTGCCAGCAGTTCCCAGACAGGAGCGGGCAATCAGCCCCAGCATTTT. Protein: CASSSQTGAGNQPQHF.

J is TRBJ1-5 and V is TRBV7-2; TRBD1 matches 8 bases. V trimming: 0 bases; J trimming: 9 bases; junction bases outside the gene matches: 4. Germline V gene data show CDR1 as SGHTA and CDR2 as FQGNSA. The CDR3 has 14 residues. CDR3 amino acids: CASSLATGEMPQHF. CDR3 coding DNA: TGTGCCAGCAGCTTAGCGACAGGGGAAATGCCCCAGCATTTT.

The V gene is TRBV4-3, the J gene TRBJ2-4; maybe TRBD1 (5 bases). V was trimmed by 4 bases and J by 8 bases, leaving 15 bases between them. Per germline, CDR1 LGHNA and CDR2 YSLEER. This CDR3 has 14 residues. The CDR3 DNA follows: TGCGCCAGCAGCCCAGACGCTCAAGGGGACATTCAGTACTTC. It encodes CASSPDAQGDIQYF.

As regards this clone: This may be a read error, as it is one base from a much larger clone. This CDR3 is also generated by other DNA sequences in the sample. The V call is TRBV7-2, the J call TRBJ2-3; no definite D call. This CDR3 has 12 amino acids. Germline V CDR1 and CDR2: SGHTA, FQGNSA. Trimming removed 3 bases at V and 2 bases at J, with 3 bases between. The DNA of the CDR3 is TGTGCCAGCAGCTTGGACACAGATACGCAGTATTTT. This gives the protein CASSLDTDTQYF.

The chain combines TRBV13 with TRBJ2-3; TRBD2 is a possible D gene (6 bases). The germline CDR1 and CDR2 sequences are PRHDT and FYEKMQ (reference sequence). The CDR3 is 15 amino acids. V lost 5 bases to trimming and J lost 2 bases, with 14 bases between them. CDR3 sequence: CASSARTGDTDTQYF. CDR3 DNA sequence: TGTGCCAGCAGCGCTCGGACGGGAGACACAGATACGCAGTATTTT.

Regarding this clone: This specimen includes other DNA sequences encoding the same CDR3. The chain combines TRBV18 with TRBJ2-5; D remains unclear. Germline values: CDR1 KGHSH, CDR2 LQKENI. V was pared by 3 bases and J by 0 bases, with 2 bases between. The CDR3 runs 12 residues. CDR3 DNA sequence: TGTGCCAGCTCACCCAACCAAGAGACCCAGTACTTC. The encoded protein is CASSPNQETQYF.

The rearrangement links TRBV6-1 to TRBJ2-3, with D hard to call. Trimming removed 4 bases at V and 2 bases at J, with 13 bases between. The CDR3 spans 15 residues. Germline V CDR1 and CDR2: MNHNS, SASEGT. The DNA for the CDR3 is TGTGCCAGCAGTGGGGGATTTAGGGTCACAGATACGCAGTATTTT. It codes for CASSGGFRVTDTQYF.

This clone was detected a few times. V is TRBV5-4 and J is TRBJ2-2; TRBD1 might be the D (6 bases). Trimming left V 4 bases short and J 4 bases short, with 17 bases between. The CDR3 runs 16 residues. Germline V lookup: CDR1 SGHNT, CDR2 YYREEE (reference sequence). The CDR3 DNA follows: TGTGCCAGCAGCCCGACAGGTAGTCGAGGCACCGGGGAGCTGTTTTTT. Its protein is CASSPTGSRGTGELFF. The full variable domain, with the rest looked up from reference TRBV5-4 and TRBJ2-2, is ETGVTQSPTHLIKTRGQQVTLRCSSQSGHNTVSWYQQALGQGPQFIFQYYREEENGRGNFPPRFSGLQFPNYSSELNVNALELDDSALYLCASSPTGSRGTGELFFGEGSRLTVL.

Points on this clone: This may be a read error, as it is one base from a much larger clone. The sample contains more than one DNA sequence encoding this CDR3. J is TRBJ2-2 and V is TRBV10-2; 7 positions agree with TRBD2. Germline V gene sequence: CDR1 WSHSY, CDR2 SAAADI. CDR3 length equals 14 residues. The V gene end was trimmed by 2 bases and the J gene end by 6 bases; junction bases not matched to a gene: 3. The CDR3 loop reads CASSEGLVSGELFF. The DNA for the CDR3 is TGCGCCAGCAGTGAGGGACTAGTATCCGGGGAGCTGTTTTTT.

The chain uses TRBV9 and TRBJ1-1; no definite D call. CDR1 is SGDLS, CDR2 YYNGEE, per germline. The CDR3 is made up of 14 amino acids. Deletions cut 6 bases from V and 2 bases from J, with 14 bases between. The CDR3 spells CASTKTRQNTEAFF. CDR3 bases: TGTGCCAGCACCAAGACGCGGCAAAACACTGAAGCTTTCTTT.

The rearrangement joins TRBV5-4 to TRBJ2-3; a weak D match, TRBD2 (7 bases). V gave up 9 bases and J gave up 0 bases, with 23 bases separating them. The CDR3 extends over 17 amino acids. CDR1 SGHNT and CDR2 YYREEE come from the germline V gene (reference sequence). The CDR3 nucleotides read TGTGCCACCAAGGGGGGGGGACGCGAAACTAGCACAGATACGCAGTATTTT. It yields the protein CATKGGGRETSTDTQYF. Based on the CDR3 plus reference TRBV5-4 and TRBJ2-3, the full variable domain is ETGVTQSPTHLIKTRGQQVTLRCSSQSGHNTVSWYQQALGQGPQFIFQYYREEENGRGNFPPRFSGLQFPNYSSELNVNALELDDSALYLCATKGGGRETSTDTQYFGPGTRLTVL.

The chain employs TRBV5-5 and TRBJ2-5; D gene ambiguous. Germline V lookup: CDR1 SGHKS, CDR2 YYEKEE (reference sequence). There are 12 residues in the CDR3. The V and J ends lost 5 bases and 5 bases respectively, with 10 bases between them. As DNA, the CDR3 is TGTGCCAGCAGTAACGATCTGGAGACCCAGTACTTC. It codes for CASSNDLETQYF.

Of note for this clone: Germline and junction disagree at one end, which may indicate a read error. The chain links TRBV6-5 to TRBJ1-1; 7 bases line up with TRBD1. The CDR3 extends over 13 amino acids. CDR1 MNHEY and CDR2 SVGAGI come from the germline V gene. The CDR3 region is CASSQTGNTEAFF. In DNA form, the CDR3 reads TGTGCCAGCAGCCAGACAGGGAACACTGAGGCTTTCTTT.

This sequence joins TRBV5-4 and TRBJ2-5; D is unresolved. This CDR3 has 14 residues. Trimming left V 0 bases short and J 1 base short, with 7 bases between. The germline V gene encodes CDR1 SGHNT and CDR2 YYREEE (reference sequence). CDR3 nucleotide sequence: TGTGCCAGCAGCTTGGAAATAGTCCAAGAGACCCAGTACTTC. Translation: CASSLEIVQETQYF. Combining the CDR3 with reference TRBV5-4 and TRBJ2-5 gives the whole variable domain ETGVTQSPTHLIKTRGQQVTLRCSSQSGHNTVSWYQQALGQGPQFIFQYYREEENGRGNFPPRFSGLQFPNYSSELNVNALELDDSALYLCASSLEIVQETQYFGPGTRLLVL.

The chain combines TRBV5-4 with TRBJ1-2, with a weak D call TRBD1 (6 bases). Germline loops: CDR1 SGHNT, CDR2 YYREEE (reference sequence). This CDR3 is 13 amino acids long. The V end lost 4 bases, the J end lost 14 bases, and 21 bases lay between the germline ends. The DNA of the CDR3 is TGTGCCAGCAGCACCCAACAGGGACACAGCCCAACCTTC. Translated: CASSTQQGHSPTF.

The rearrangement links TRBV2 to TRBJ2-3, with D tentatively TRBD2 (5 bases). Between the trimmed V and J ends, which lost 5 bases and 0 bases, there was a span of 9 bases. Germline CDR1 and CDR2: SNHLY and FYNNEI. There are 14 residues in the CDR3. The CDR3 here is CASSTRTSTDTQYF. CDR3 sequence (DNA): TGTGCCAGCAGTACCCGGACTAGCACAGATACGCAGTATTTT.

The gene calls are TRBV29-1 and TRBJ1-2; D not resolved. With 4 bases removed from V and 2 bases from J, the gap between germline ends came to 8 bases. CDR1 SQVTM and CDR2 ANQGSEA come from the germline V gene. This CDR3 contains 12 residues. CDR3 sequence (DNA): TGCAGCGTTGGACCGGGGAACTATGGCTACACCTTC. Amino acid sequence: CSVGPGNYGYTF. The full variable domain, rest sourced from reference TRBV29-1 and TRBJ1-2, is SAVISQKPSRDICQRGTSLTIQCQVDSQVTMMFWYRQQPGQSLTLIATANQGSEATYESGFVIDKFPISRPNLTFSTLTVSNMSPEDSSIYLCSVGPGNYGYTFGSGTRLTVV.

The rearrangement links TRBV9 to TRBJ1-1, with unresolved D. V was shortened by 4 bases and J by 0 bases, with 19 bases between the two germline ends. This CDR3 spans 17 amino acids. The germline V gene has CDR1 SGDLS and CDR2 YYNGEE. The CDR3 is CASSSPRGGFLNTEAFF. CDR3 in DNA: TGTGCCAGCAGCTCTCCCCGTGGAGGATTTTTGAACACTGAAGCTTTCTTT.